This T cell receptor (beta chain) came from a study of OX40 agonist ivuxolimab in advanced cancers. Concerning this clone itself: Its specificity is unknown.

Germline V gene data show CDR1 as GTSNPN and CDR2 as SVGIG (reference sequence). CDR3 size: 15 residues. Trimming removed 0 bases from V and 4 bases from J, with 15 bases in between. The study's findings and limits: Some nonresponders additionally presented with little normalized T-cell clonal expansion.

Repertoires were generated with immunoSEQ multiplex PCR, while TCRdb's copy carries only in-frame clones and drops some. This table has tens of thousands of clones, about 90% appearing once. The rearrangement joins TRBV30 to TRBJ2-5; no clear D gene. The TCR comes from an adult with an advanced solid tumor such as melanoma, head and neck, liver or kidney cancer. The sample here was CD4+ or CD8+ T cells sorted from blood, taken in a trial of the OX40 agonist ivuxolimab. CDR3 sequence: CAWSVPPSAAETQYF. CDR3 nucleotide sequence: TGTGCCTGGAGTGTACCCCCCAGCGCCGCAGAGACCCAGTACTTC.